These T cell receptor beta chains were read from a single sample in a study of monozygotic twins with inflammatory bowel disease. No DNA is given; TCRdb re-called the 5' RACE reads and lists each CDR3 protein once. Its listing shows about 380,000 distinct CDR3 sequences. Sequencing used blood. Source of these receptors: a human donor with ulcerative colitis or Crohn's disease, or a healthy co-twin of an affected twin (not recorded which). The CDR3 runs from the conserved cysteine through the conserved F or W.

TRBV5-1	TRBJ1-2	CASSFGTGETNYGYTF
TRBV20-1	TRBJ2-7	CSARAPPRAVGEQYF
TRBV6-2/TRBV6-3	TRBJ2-1	CASSYSMGLAGMNQFF
TRBV9	TRBJ2-5	CASSVTGRGETQYF
TRBV12-3/TRBV12-4	TRBJ2-5	CASSPSRVNQETQYF
TRBV7-8	TRBJ2-4	CASSFSRVLAKNIQYF
TRBV29-1	TRBJ2-1	CRPGNEYNEQFF
TRBV23-1	TRBJ2-7	CASSQSGLRVAYF
TRBV5-6	TRBJ2-2	CASTRPLGDVFTGELFF
TRBV18	TRBJ2-4	CASSPPQAASGAKNIQYF
TRBV30	TRBJ2-7	CAWNLPGQGTYEQYF
TRBV20-1	TRBJ1-3	CSASLGENTIYF
TRBV4-1	TRBJ1-2	CASSQAGGYGYTF
TRBV6-5	TRBJ1-1	CASSYSTTGGKNTEAFF
TRBV27	TRBJ1-2	CASSLSARNYGYTF
TRBV7-2	TRBJ2-7	CASSLDIAAYEQYF
TRBV12-3/TRBV12-4	TRBJ2-6	CASSPNRQGVKPGANVLTF
TRBV13	TRBJ2-5	CASSLGTGEQETQYF
TRBV24-1	TRBJ2-3	CATSDRDREEGTDTRYF
TRBV29-1	TRBJ2-3	CSVDQGWSTDTQYF
TRBV12-3/TRBV12-4	TRBJ2-1	CASSHPLNEQFF